This T cell receptor beta chain was identified in a study of blood T cells in healthy people across ages. Study results and limitations: While age rose, TCR beta diversity per million T cells dropped in a roughly linear way. Since the PBMCs were unsorted, naive and antigen-experienced cells could not be conclusively compared.

A second PCR of roughly 7 to 11 cycles used a sample-barcoded 5' primer and a J-beta primer mix. TCRdb called the 5' RACE reads again in MiXCR, with one record for every CDR3 protein. This repertoire shows about 680,000 distinct CDR3 sequences, roughly 49% found once; its top ten account for roughly a third. Donors each provided roughly 9.6 milliliters of peripheral blood. The V gene end was trimmed by 3 bases and the J gene end by 6 bases; junction bases not matched to a gene: 9. Looked up from germline, CDR1 is DFQATT and CDR2 is SNEGSKA (reference sequence). This CDR3 is built from 15 residues. As regards this clonotype: Antigen specificity is unknown.

Sequenced input: blood. This chain connects TRBV20-1 to TRBJ2-1; 9 bases are shared with TRBD2. This clonotype was obtained from a woman aged 60 to 75 in good health. CDR3 coding DNA: TGCAGTGCTAGGTCTAGCGGGATAGGAGGCAATGAGCAGTTCTTC. Its protein is CSARSSGIGGNEQFF.